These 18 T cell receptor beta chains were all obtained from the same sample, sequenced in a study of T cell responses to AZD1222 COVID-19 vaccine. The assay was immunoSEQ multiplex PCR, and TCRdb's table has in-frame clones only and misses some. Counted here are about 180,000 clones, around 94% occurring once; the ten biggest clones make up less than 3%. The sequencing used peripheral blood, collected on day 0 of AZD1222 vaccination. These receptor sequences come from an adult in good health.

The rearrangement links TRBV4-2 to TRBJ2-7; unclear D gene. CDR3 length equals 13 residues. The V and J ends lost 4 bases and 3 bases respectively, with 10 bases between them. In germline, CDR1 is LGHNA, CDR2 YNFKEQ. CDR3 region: CASSPHQNYEQYF. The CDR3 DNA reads TGTGCCAGCAGCCCTCACCAGAACTACGAGCAGTACTTC.

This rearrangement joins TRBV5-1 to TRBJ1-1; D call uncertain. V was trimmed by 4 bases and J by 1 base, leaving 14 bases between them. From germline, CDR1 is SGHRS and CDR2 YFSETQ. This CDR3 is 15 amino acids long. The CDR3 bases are TGCGCCAGCAGCCCGATGGGTCAGACGAACACTGAAGCTTTCTTT. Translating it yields CASSPMGQTNTEAFF. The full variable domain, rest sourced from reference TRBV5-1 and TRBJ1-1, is KAGVTQTPRYLIKTRGQQVTLSCSPISGHRSVSWYQQTPGQGLQFLFEYFSETQRNKGNFPGRFSGRQFSNSRSEMNVSTLELGDSALYLCASSPMGQTNTEAFFGQGTRLTVV.

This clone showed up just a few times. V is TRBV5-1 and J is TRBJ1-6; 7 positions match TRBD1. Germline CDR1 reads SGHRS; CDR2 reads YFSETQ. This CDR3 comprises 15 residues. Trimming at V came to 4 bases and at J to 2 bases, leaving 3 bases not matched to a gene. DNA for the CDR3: TGCGCCAGCAGCGGGGGGACAGCCTATAATTCACCCCTCCACTTT. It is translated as CASSGGTAYNSPLHF.

The CDR3 reads CASSSGAEETQYF. In DNA form, the CDR3 reads TGCGCCAGCAGTTCGGGGGCCGAGGAGACCCAGTACTTC. The chain carries TRBV10-1 and TRBJ2-5; the D call may be TRBD1 or TRBD2 (6 bases each). V lost 5 bases, J lost 5 bases, and 12 bases lay in between. The CDR3 covers 13 residues. Germline CDR1 reads WNHNN; CDR2 reads SYGVQD (reference sequence).

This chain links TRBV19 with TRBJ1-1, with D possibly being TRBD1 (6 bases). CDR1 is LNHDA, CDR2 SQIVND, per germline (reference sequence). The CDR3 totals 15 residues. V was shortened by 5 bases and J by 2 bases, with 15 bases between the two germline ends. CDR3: CASSAGQRVNTEAFF. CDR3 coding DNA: TGTGCCAGTAGTGCCGGACAGCGGGTAAACACTGAAGCTTTCTTT.

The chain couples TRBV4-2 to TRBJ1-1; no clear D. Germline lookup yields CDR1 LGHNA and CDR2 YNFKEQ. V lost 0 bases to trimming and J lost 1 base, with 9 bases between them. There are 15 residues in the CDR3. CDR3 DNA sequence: TGTGCCAGCAGCCAAGATTCGGACGGGAACACTGAAGCTTTCTTT. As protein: CASSQDSDGNTEAFF.

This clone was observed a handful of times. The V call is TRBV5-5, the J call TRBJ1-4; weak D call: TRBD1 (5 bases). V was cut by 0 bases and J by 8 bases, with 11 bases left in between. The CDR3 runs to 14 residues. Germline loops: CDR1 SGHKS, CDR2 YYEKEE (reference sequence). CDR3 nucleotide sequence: TGTGCCAGCAGCTTGGCCGGGGGGAGAGAAAAACTGTTTTTT. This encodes CASSLAGGREKLFF.

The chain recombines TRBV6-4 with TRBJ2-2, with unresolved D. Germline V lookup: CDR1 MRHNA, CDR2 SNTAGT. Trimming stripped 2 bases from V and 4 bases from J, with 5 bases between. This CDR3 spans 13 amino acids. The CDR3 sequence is CASSDTPTGELFF. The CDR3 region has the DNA TGTGCCAGCAGTGACACGCCCACCGGGGAGCTGTTTTTT.

As DNA, the CDR3 is TGTGCCAGCAGCCAACTTGGCACAGATACGCAGTATTTT. Protein: CASSQLGTDTQYF. V is TRBV3-1 (or the pseudogene TRBV3-2) and J is TRBJ2-3; D call uncertain. Germline CDR1 is LGHDT and CDR2 is YNNKEL (reference sequence). The V and J ends lost 2 bases and 1 base respectively, with 4 bases between them. The CDR3 sequence is 13 residues long.

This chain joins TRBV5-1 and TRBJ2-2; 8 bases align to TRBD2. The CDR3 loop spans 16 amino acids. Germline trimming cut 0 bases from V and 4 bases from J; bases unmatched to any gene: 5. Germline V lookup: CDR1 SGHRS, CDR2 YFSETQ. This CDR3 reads CASSLDGAGATGELFF. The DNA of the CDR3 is TGCGCCAGCAGCTTGGACGGAGCGGGAGCCACCGGGGAGCTGTTTTTT.

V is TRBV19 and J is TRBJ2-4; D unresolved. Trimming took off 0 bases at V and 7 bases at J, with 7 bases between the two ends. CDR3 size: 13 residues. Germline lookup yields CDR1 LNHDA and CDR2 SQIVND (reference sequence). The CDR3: CASSIEPKNIQYF. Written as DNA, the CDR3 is TGTGCCAGTAGTATAGAGCCTAAGAACATTCAGTACTTC.

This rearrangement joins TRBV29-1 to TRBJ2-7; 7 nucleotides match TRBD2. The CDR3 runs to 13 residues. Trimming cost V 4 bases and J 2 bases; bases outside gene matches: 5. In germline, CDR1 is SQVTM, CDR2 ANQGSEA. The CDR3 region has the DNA TGCAGCGTTGGGGGCGGGAGTGCCTACGAGCAGTACTTC. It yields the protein CSVGGGSAYEQYF.

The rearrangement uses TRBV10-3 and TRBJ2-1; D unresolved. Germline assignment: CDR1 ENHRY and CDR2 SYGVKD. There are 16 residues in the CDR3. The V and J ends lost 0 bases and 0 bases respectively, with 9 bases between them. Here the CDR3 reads CAISESQSSSYNEQFF. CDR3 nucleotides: TGTGCCATCAGTGAGTCTCAGTCGAGCTCCTACAATGAGCAGTTCTTC.

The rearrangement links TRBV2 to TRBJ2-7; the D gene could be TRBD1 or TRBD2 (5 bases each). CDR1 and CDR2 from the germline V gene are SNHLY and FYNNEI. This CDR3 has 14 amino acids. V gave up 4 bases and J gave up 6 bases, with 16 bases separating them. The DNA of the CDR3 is TGTGCCAGCAGTGGACGTGAGGGGCGAGGCGAGCAGTACTTC. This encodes CASSGREGRGEQYF.

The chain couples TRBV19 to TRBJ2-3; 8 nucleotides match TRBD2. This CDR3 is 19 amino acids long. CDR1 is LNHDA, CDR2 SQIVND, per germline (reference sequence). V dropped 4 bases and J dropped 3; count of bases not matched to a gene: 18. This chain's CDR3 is CASSRGSPQAGAGTDTQYF. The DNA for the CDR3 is TGTGCCAGTAGTAGGGGAAGTCCCCAAGCGGGAGCCGGGACAGATACGCAGTATTTT.

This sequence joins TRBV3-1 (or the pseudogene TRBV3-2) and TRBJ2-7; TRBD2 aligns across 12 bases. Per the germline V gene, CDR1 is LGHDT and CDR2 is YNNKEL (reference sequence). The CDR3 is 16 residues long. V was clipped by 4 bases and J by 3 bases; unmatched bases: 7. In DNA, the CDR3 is TGTGCCAGCAGCCCTCATGGACTAGCGGGGAACTACGAGCAGTACTTC. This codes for CASSPHGLAGNYEQYF.

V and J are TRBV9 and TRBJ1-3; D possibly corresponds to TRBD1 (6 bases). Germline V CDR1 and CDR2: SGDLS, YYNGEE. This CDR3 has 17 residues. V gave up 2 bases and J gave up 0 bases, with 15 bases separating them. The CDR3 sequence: CASSVFDRPGSGNTIYF. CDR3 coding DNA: TGTGCCAGCAGCGTTTTCGACAGGCCCGGCTCTGGAAACACCATATATTTT.

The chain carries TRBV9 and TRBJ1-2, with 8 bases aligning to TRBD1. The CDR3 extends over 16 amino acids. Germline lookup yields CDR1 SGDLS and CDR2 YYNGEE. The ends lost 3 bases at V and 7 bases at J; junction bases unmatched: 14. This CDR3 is CASSDSGGWGFLGYTF. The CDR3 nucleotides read TGTGCCAGCAGCGACTCAGGGGGCTGGGGATTCCTTGGCTACACCTTC.